The sequence of this T cell receptor beta chain was determined in a study of PD-1 blockade in classical Hodgkin lymphoma. Study outcomes and limitations: According to reports, newly diagnosed patients had lower baseline TCR diversity than healthy donors, and relapsed/refractory patients had lower baseline TCR diversity still. Patients who began taking nivolumab under 1 year after ASCT were left out. Complete responders' baseline diversity resembled that of newly diagnosed patients.

Of note for this clone: Its antigen is as yet unknown.

Generated by immunoSEQ multiplex PCR, the TCRdb table keeps only in-frame clones and is missing some. Counted here are around 36,000 clones, around 90% occurring once; the ten biggest clones make up around 0.25%. Germline V gene lookup returns CDR1 MGHRA and CDR2 YSYEKL. The length of the CDR3 is 13 residues. V lost 1 base and J lost 0, with 4 bases in between. Patients all relapsed after autologous stem cell transplantation, and there was variation in brentuximab vedotin exposure. Magnetic negative selection served to purify CD4+ T cells out of PBMCs that had been thawed. Best responses included complete response and partial response; otherwise, the best response was progressive disease.

This receptor was taken from a human donor with classical Hodgkin lymphoma. This chain joins TRBV4-1 and TRBJ2-7, with D uncertain. The material was CD4+ T cells from blood, obtained at baseline. The CDR3 sequence: CASSQAPSYEQYF. Written as DNA, the CDR3 is TGCGCCAGCAGCCAAGCCCCCTCCTACGAGCAGTACTTC.